This T cell receptor beta chain was observed in a study of T cell responses to AZD1222 COVID-19 vaccine. General study points: Within unmutated variant regions lay the reported targets of nearly half of spike-specific TCRs. Vaccine-related CD4 TCRs covered spike, predominating at 160-218 and 743-854.

The protocol was immunoSEQ multiplex PCR, while the TCRdb copy is restricted to in-frame clones and leaves out a portion. The sample has some 150,000 clones, 88% seen once; the top ten hold 3.1%. The CDR3 has 9 residues if both end residues are counted. In germline, CDR1 is WNHNN, CDR2 SYGVQD (reference sequence). As concerns this clone: Its antigen is not known. Since the CDR3 does not end with the conserved phenylalanine or tryptophan, this likely comes from a read error. The limits of the CDR3 on the DNA are not certain, so only TCRdb's listed CDR3 is given.

The V gene is TRBV10-1, the J gene TRBJ1-4; no check of the table's D call, TRBD1, against the DNA was made. Specimen: peripheral blood, collected on day 0 of AZD1222 vaccination. This clonotype was obtained from an adult in good health. The CDR3 protein is CASTPGHLK.